A selection of T cell receptor beta chains follows, all from one sample in a study of Ad26.COV2.S vaccination and SARS-CoV-2 variants. The protocol was immunoSEQ multiplex PCR, while the TCRdb copy is restricted to in-frame clones and leaves out a portion. Here the sample spans some 190,000 clones, 87% being singletons. Here the sequenced sample was peripheral blood, taken after recovery from COVID-19. All receptors come from a human donor who had recovered from COVID-19. Both conserved end residues are part of each CDR3.

V,J,CDR3
TRBV20-1,TRBJ1-3,CSARKENTIYF
TRBV5-1,TRBJ1-1,CASSFRGQGMNTEAFF
TRBV27,TRBJ2-5,CASRPRLALEETQYF
TRBV12-3/TRBV12-4,TRBJ2-7,CASSPASEQYF
TRBV24-1,TRBJ2-5,CATSDMAGDQTQYF
TRBV9,TRBJ2-2,CASSPGGAVAGELFF
TRBV9,TRBJ2-1,CASSPSQGSYNEQFF
TRBV11-2,TRBJ2-3,CASTGTPFTDTQYF
TRBV7-9,TRBJ2-7,CASSSSLRTSGAAYEQYF
TRBV5-1,TRBJ1-1,CASSEIQGDTEAFF
TRBV5-6,TRBJ2-4,CASTWEGVAKNIQYF
TRBV14,TRBJ1-3,CASSQVGRGVGLSGNTIYF
TRBV14,TRBJ1-2,CASSLIGSGNYGYTF
TRBV7-9,TRBJ2-7,CASSPDGTGLYEQYF
TRBV27,TRBJ2-1,CASSFSPQGADEQFF
TRBV4-1,TRBJ2-1,CASSQEGGNEQFF
TRBV7-9,TRBJ2-7,CASSPPGLAGAYEQYF
TRBV9,TRBJ2-3,CASSLMTGLDTQYF
TRBV6-5,TRBJ2-1,CASSQNRGNEQFF
TRBV18,TRBJ1-1,CASSPPMGAPFF
TRBV11-2,TRBJ2-1,CASSLDSHNEQFF
TRBV3-1/TRBV3-2,TRBJ2-1,CASSQGGAGGSYNEQFF
TRBV18,TRBJ2-6,CASSRETGANVLTF
TRBV19,TRBJ2-7,CASSIGGTYEQYF
TRBV11-3,TRBJ2-3,CASSVGGLGTDTQYF
TRBV12-3/TRBV12-4,TRBJ2-7,CASGVRDLDQQYF
TRBV6-5,TRBJ1-5,CASSYSRQGHQPQHF
TRBV7-6,TRBJ1-2,CASSLAVGRGYTF
TRBV7-6,TRBJ2-7,CASSLAGGAYEQYF
TRBV6-5,TRBJ2-1,CASGRSSGEAPRQFF
TRBV4-1,TRBJ2-2,CASSQGGSGGANTGELFF
TRBV5-1,TRBJ2-2,CASRLAGVTGELFF
TRBV7-2,TRBJ2-7,CASSFLSYEQYF
TRBV5-6,TRBJ1-3,CASSEQGSGNTIYF
TRBV11-2,TRBJ2-7,CASSSLPLEQYF
TRBV6-1,TRBJ1-5,CASSDGLRGVYSNQPQHF
TRBV5-6,TRBJ2-7,CASSLWGTRGTYEQYF
TRBV5-1,TRBJ1-2,CASSTTGDTNYGYTF
TRBV4-1,TRBJ1-6,CASSQGELGSSYNSPLHF
TRBV4-1,TRBJ1-1,CASSQRGTGEVMNTEAFF
TRBV6-1,TRBJ1-5,CASSEARGGPYSNQPQHF
TRBV19,TRBJ1-5,CASSISRGQPQHF